A selection of T cell receptor beta chains follows, all from one sample in a study of tumor-infiltrating lymphocytes in primary liver carcinoma. TCRdb redid the calling of the multiplex PCR reads with MiXCR, one entry per CDR3 protein. The sample includes about 74,000 distinct CDR3 sequences, 60% to 80% of them seen just once. Sequences were obtained from liver tumor tissue from sampling region 4. These TCRs come from a man between 40 and 49 years old with primary liver carcinoma and hepatitis B virus infection. Each CDR3 is given with its conserved first and last residue. A D gene is named only where the DNA matches it firmly. Not every row has a clone size; where given, it reads once, few, many or a size class.

TRBJ2-2	.	TRBV7-2	few	TGTGCCAGCAGCTTCGACGGGATGAACACCGGGGAGCTGTTTTTT	CASSFDGMNTGELFF
TRBJ2-5	.	TRBV6-6	many	TGTGCCAGCAGCGGTGGCCAAGAGACCCAGTACTTC	CASSGGQETQYF
TRBJ2-2	.	TRBV5-6	.	TGTGCCAGCAGCTTGGACAGGGTGTTGTTCACCGGGGAGCCGCTTTTT	CASSLDRVLFTGEPLF
TRBJ2-7	TRBD1	TRBV28	.	TGTGCCAGCAGCCTACAAAGGGGGCAACCTTACAAGCAGTACTTC	CASSLQRGQPYKQYF
TRBJ1-1	.	TRBV12-3/TRBV12-4	many	TGTGCCAGCAGTTTTCCGGAGAACACTGAAGCTTTCTTT	CASSFPENTEAFF
TRBJ2-5	.	TRBV11-2	.	TGTGTCAGCAGCTTAGGGGGTACAGGGTTAGGGACTCAGTACTTC	CVSSLGGTGLGTQYF
TRBJ1-1	.	TRBV11-2	.	TGTGCCAGCAGCCTCCCGGACGCGAACACTGAAGCTTTCTTT	CASSLPDANTEAFF
TRBJ1-3	.	TRBV6-5	.	TGTGTCAGTAGTTTCGGGGCCAGCTCTGGAAACACCATATATTTT	CVSSFGASSGNTIYF
TRBJ2-6	.	TRBV11-1	once	TGTGCCAGCAGCCCCCGAGGGATCGGTGTCAACTCTGGGGCCAACGTCCTGACTTTC	CASSPRGIGVNSGANVLTF
TRBJ2-1	TRBD2	TRBV6-5	.	TGTGCTAGCAGTCTCGGTACTAGCGGGAGGGCCGGCGCCTACAATGAGCAGTTCTTC	CASSLGTSGRAGAYNEQFF
TRBJ2-5	.	TRBV11-2	few	TGTGGCAGCAGCTTAAGGGACACGCGAGAGACCCAGTACTTC	CGSSLRDTRETQYF
TRBJ2-1	.	TRBV6-5	.	TGTGCCAGCAGTACCCGGAGTGTCAATGAGCAGTTCTTC	CASSTRSVNEQFF
TRBJ2-3	.	TRBV11-2	.	TGTGCCAGCAGCTTTCATGACAGCACAGATACACAGTATTTT	CASSFHDSTDTQYF
TRBJ2-2	.	TRBV11-2	few	TGTGCTAGCAGCTTTGATCGAGACATGGTCGGCACCGGGGGGCTGTTTTTT	CASSFDRDMVGTGGLFF
TRBJ2-2	TRBD2	TRBV10-2	.	TGCGACAGCAGAATAGCGGGAGGGCCGGCTGGGGAGTTGTTTTTT	CDSRIAGGPAGELFF
TRBJ2-7	TRBD1	TRBV2	.	TGTGCCAGCGGGAGACAGGGTTATCTCTACGAGCAGTACTTC	CASGRQGYLYEQYF
TRBJ2-5	TRBD2	TRBV12-3/TRBV12-4	.	TGTGCTAGCAGTTTATGGGTAGCGGGGTCGTTGGGGGAGACCCAGTACTTC	CASSLWVAGSLGETQYF
TRBJ2-2	.	TRBV4-1	.	TGCGCCAGCAGCCCACAGAGTCAGACGAACACCGAGGAGCTGTTATTT	CASSPQSQTNTEELLF